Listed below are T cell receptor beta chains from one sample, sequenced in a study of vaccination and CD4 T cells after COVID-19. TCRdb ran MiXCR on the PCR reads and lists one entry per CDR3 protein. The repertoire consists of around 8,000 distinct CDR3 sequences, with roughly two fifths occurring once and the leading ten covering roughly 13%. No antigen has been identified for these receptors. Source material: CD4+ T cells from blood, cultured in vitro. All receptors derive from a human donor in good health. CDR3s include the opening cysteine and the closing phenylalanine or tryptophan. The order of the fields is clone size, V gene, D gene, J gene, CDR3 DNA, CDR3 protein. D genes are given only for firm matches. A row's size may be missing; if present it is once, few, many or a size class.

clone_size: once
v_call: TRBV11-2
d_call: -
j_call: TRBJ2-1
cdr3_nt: TGTGCCAGCAGCTTAGTACCAGGTCGCGAAGAGCAGTTCTTC
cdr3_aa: CASSLVPGREEQFF

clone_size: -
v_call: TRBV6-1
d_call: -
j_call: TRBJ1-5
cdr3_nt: TGTGCCAGCAGTGGGACGGGTAATAGCAATCAGCCCCAGCATTTT
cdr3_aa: CASSGTGNSNQPQHF

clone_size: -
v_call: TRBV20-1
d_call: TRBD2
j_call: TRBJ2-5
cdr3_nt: TGCAGTGCTAGAGATTGGGCGGGAGCGCGAGAGACCCAGTACTTC
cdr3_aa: CSARDWAGARETQYF

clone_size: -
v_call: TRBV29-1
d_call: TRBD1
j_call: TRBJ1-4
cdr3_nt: TGCAGCGGAACAGGGGGAGAGGAAAAACTGTTTTTT
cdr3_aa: CSGTGGEEKLFF

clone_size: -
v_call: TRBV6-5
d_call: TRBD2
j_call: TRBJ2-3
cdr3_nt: TGTGCCAGCAGTTACCAGAGTAGCGGGAGGGCCCTAAGCACAGATACGCAGTATTTT
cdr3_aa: CASSYQSSGRALSTDTQYF

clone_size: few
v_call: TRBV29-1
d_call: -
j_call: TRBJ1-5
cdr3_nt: TGCAGCGCCCGCCTGGGGGTTAATCAGCCCCAGCATTTT
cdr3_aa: CSARLGVNQPQHF

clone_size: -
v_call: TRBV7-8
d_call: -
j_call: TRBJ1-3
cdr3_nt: TGTGCCAGCAGCCCAAATCAGAACTCTGGAAACACCATATATTTT
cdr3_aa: CASSPNQNSGNTIYF

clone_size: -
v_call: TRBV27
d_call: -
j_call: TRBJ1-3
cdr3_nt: TGTGCCAGCAGCCGTACCAGGGCGAGCTCTGGAAACACCATATATTTT
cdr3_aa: CASSRTRASSGNTIYF

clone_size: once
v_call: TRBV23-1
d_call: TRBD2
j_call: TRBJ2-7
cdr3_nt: TGCGCCAGACGAATCGGGACTAACGGAGGGAACGAGCAGTACTTC
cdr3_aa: CARRIGTNGGNEQYF

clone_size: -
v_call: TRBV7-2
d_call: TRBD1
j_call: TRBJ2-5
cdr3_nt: TGTGCCAGCAGCCAGACAGGGGAGAAAGAGACCCAGTACTTC
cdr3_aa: CASSQTGEKETQYF

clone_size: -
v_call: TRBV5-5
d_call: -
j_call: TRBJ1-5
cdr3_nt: TGTGCCAGCAGCTTGGAGGTAGGCGCAGTAAGGCCCCAGCATTTT
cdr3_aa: CASSLEVGAVRPQHF

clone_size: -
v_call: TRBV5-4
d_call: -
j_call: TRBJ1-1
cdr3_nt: TGTGCCAGCAGCTTTCGCGGGGGAAACACTGAAGCTTTCTTT
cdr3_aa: CASSFRGGNTEAFF

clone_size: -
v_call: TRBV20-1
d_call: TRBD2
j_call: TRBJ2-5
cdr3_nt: TGCAGTGCTGGGACTAGCGGGGGACAAGAGACCCAGTACTTC
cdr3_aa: CSAGTSGGQETQYF

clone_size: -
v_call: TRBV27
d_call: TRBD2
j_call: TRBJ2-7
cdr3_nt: TGTGCCTCCTCCGGACTAGCGGACTCCTACGAGCAGTACTTC
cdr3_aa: CASSGLADSYEQYF

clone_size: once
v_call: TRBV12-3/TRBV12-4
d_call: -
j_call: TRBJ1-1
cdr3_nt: TGTGCCAGCAGTACAACAGGAGTGAACACTGAAGCTTTCTTT
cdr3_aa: CASSTTGVNTEAFF

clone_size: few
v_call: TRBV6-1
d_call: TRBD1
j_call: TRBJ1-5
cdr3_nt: TGTGCCAGCATACGGACAGGGGGTTGGGGCAATCAGCCCCAGCATTTT
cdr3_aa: CASIRTGGWGNQPQHF

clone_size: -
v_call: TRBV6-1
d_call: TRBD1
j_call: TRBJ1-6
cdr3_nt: TGTGCCAGCAGCCGACAGGGCCACAATTCACCCCTCCACTTT
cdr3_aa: CASSRQGHNSPLHF

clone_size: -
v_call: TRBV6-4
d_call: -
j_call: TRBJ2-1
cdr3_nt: TGTGCCAGCAGCGCCGTTGGGTTCAATGAGCAGTTCTTC
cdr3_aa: CASSAVGFNEQFF

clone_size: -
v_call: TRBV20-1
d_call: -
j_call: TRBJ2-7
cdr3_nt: TGCAGTGCTAGCGGGGGATCCTACGAGCAGTACTTC
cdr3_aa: CSASGGSYEQYF

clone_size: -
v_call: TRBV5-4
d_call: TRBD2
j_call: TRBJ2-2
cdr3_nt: TGTGCCAGCAGCCCAAGAAATCGGGGGGGGGCCGCCGGGGAGCTGTTTTTT
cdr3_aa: CASSPRNRGGAAGELFF

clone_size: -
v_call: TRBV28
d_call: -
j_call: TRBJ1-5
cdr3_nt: TGTGCCAGCAGAACACAGGGTCGTCAGCCCCAGCATTTT
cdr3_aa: CASRTQGRQPQHF

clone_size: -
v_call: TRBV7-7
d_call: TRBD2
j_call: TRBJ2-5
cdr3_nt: TGTGCCAGCAGCCCCAGACTAGCGGGGGGCCAAATAATCCAAGAGACCCAGTACTTC
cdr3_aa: CASSPRLAGGQIIQETQYF

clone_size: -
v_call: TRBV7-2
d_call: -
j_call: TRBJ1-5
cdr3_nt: TGTGCCAGCAGCTCCAGGGGTAGCAATCAGCCCCAGCATTTT
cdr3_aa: CASSSRGSNQPQHF

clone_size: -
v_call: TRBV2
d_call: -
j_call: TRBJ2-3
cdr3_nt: TGTGCCAGCAGTCGACAGGGCGGGGTTCCAGATACGCAGTATTTT
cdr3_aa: CASSRQGGVPDTQYF

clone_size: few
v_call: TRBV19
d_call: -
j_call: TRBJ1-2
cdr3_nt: TGTGCCAGTAGTATCCAGGGACTTGGCTACACCTTC
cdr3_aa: CASSIQGLGYTF

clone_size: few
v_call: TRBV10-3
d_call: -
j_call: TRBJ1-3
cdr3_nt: TGTGCCATCAATCAGGGTACGGGCACCATATATTTT
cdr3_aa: CAINQGTGTIYF

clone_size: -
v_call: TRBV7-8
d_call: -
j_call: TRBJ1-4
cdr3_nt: TGTGCCAGCAGCTTAGAGGCTAGGGGTGAAAAACTGTTTTTT
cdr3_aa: CASSLEARGEKLFF

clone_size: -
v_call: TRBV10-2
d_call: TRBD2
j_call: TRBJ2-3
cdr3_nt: TGCGCCAGCACTGGAACCGGGACTAGCGGGAGCACAGATACGCAGTATTTT
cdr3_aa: CASTGTGTSGSTDTQYF

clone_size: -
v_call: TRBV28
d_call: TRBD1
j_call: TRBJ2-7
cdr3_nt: TGTGCTACGGACAGGGGGAACTACGAGCAGTACTTC
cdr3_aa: CATDRGNYEQYF

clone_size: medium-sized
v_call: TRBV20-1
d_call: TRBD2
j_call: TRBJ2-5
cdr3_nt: TGCAGTGCTAGGGCTAGCGGGAGGGCCTTACTAGAGACCCAGTACTTC
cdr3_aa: CSARASGRALLETQYF

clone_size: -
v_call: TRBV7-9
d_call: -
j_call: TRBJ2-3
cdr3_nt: TGTGCCAGCAGCCTCTCCTCCTCTCACGATACGCAGTATTTT
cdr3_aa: CASSLSSSHDTQYF

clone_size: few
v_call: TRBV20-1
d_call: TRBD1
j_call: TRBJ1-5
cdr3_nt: TGCAGTGCTAGCGGGGGCAGGGGGGGCAATCAGCCCCAGCATTTT
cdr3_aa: CSASGGRGGNQPQHF

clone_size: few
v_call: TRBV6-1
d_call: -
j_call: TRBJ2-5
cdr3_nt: TGTGCCAGCAGTGAAGGAAGAGAGACCCAGTACTTC
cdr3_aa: CASSEGRETQYF

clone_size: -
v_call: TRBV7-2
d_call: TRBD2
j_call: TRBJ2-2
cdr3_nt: TGTGCCAGCAGTCCGACTAGCGTCATAACCGGGGAGCTGTTTTTT
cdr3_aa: CASSPTSVITGELFF

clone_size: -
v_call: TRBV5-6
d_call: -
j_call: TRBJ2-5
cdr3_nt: TGTGCCAGCAGCTCTGACAGAGGAGAGACCCAGTACTTC
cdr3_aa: CASSSDRGETQYF

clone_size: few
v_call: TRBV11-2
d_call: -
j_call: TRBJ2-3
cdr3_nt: TGTGCCAGCAGCCCGACTGTAAATACGCAGTATTTT
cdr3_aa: CASSPTVNTQYF

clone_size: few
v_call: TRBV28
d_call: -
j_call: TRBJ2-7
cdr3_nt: TGTGCCAGCAGTTCCGTTATGGGCCATCCCTCCTACGAGCAGTACTTC
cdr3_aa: CASSSVMGHPSYEQYF

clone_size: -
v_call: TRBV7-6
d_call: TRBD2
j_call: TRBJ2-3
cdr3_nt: TGTGCCAGCAGCTTATTAGCGGGGGGGCCTGTGAATACGCAGTATTTT
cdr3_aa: CASSLLAGGPVNTQYF

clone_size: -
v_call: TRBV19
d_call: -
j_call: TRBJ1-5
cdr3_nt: TGTGCCAGTACCATTGCGGGTTTTGGGAATCAGCCCCAGCATTTT
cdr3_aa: CASTIAGFGNQPQHF

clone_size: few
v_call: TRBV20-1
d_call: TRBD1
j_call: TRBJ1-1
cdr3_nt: TGCAGTGCTAGAGATGTTCTGAGGGGGCTAGGCACTGAAGCTTTCTTT
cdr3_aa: CSARDVLRGLGTEAFF

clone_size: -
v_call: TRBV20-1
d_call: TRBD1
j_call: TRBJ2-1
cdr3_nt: TGCAGTGCTAGTGAGGGGACAGGGCAGCGCGAGCAGTTCTTC
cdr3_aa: CSASEGTGQREQFF

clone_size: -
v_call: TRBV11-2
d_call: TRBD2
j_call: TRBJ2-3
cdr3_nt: TGTGCCAGCAGCTGGGGGCTAGCGGGGGGACCCACAGATACGCAGTATTTT
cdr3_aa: CASSWGLAGGPTDTQYF